The T cell receptor beta chain described here comes from a study of vaccination and CD4 T cells after COVID-19. This clonotype was counted a few times. Antigen specificity is unknown. The germline V gene encodes CDR1 DFQATT and CDR2 SNEGSKA (reference sequence). Trimming at V came to 1 base and at J to 9 bases, leaving 14 bases not matched to a gene. The CDR3 runs 15 residues. With the Oncomine TCR Beta short-read assay, DNA from cultured CD4+ T cells was sequenced. The genomic DNA was obtained from cultured CD4+ T cells by extraction with the QIAamp micro DNA kit. In TCRdb, the PCR reads were re-called with MiXCR into one record per CDR3 protein. The sample has some 9,200 distinct CDR3 sequences, under 50% seen once. Treatment in this sample: roughly ten-day PBMC culture with coronavirus spike peptide pools or control peptides (ViraFEST assay). From the unexposed donor, CD4+ T cells were collected ahead of the COVID-19 pandemic (2011-2018). Via ViraFEST, peptide pools expanded antigen-specific T cells before TCR sequencing.

The TCR originated in a human donor in good health. Source material: CD4+ T cells from blood, cultured in vitro. This sequence joins TRBV20-1 and TRBJ2-5; 7 bases match TRBD1. The CDR3 bases are TGCAGTGCTAGAGTCATAGGGGGCACTCCACGGGCCCAGTACTTC. The encoded protein is CSARVIGGTPRAQYF.